This TCR beta chain originates from a study of CD8 T cells in ankylosing spondylitis (dated by TCRdb to about 2017). At the level of the whole study: To find TCR variants linked to disease, the study profiled T cell receptor beta repertoires in ankylosing spondylitis patients and healthy donors. The full study cohort was made up of about two dozen ankylosing spondylitis patients and roughly 98 healthy donors. Peripheral blood was sampled, and synovial fluid was also collected from ankylosing spondylitis patients.

Data came from an Illumina HiSeq 2500. Quantitative 5'-RACE with molecular barcodes was the method used to prepare the TCR beta libraries. The source study handled its data this way. A new computational method based on a probabilistic model of VDJ rearrangement was used to identify disease-linked TCR variants. In-frame beta chains were kept once TCRdb had trimmed the public reads at Q25 with fastp and called clones with MiXCR. Merged by CDR3 protein, the rows form single entries marked with the most common genes and DNA. TCRdb's processing, not the authors' own work, is the source of the V and J calls. The sample table shows 250,000 or so distinct CDR3 sequences, and 10% are seen once. Less than 3% of the sample is in the top ten clones. General findings and caveats noted by the study authors: A TCR beta motif made up of several highly homologous amino acid variants appeared to be characteristic of blood from ankylosing spondylitis patients. The disease-linked clones were reported to be significantly enriched in matched synovial fluid samples from ankylosing spondylitis patients. A CD8+ phenotype was shown by the disease-linked clones, which were found at relatively low frequencies in peripheral blood. Some motif variants were previously reported in synovial fluid and blood of reactive arthritis patients, suggesting common disease-initiation mechanisms.

This clonotype was observed many times. No antigen is known for it. Base qualities are missing; no much larger clone stands one base away. This TCR was sampled from a male donor with ankylosing spondylitis or in good health (not recorded which). Sequencing input: blood, either unsorted or a sorted T cell fraction (not recorded which).

Here is the DNA: TGCAGTGCTAGAGGACTAGAAGGGTACGAGCAGTACTTC. Its amino acids are CSARGLEGYEQYF. The chain employs TRBV20-1 and TRBJ2-7, and TRBD2 may be the D gene, going by 6 matching bases. The CDR3 contains 13 residues, cysteine and phenylalanine counted. The sequence is cut down to CDR3 DNA, 39 bases in frame from base 1. V is clipped by 1 base and J by 4 bases, and the sequence between their germline boundaries is 11 bases long. Per the germline V gene (reference sequence), DFQATT is the CDR1 and SNEGSKA is the CDR2.